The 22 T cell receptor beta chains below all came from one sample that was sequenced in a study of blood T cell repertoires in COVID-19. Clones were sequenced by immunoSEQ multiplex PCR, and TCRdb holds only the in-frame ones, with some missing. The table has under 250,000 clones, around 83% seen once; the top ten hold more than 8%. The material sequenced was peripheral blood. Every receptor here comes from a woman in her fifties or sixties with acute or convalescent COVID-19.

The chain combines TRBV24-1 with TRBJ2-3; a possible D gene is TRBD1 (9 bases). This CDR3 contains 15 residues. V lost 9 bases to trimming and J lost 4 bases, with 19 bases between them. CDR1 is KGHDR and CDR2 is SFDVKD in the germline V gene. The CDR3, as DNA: TGTGCCACCGGCGGGGGGACAGGGAGGCCAGATACGCAGTATTTT. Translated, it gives CATGGGTGRPDTQYF.

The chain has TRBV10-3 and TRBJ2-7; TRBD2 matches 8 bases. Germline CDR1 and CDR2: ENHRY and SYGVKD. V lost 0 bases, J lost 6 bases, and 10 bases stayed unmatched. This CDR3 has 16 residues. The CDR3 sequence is CAISESRVGRASEQYF. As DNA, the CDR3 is TGTGCCATCAGTGAGTCTCGGGTCGGGAGGGCCTCCGAGCAGTACTTC.

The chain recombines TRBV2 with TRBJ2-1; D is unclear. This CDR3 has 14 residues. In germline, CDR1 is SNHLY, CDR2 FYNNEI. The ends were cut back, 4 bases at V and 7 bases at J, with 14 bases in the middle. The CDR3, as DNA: TGTGCCAGCAGTGTCGCTAGGCTAGGAAATGAGCAGTTCTTC. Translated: CASSVARLGNEQFF.

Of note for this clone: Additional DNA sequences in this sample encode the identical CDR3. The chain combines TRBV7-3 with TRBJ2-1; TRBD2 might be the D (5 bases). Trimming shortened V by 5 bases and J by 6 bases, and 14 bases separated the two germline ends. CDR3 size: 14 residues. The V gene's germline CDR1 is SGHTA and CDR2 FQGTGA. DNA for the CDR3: TGTGCCAGCAGCCCAAGCCGGGATTCCAATGAGCAGTTCTTC. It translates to CASSPSRDSNEQFF.

As DNA, the CDR3 is TGTGCCAGCAGCCAAGGGACTAGCGGGAGGGCCCTGACCTACGAGCAGTACTTC. This codes for CASSQGTSGRALTYEQYF. The chain joins TRBV14 to TRBJ2-7, with 15 bases aligning to TRBD2. The V segment lost 1 base and the J segment 2 bases; nucleotides outside the gene matches: 6. This CDR3 has 18 residues. Germline V gene lookup returns CDR1 SGHDN and CDR2 FVKESK.

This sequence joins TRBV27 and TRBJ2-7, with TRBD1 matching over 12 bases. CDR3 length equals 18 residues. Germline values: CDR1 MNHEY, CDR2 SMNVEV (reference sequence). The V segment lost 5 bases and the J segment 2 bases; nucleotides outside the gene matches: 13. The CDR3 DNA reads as TGTGCCAGCAGTCCTCCGGGTGGGGACAGGGGGCCCCCCTACGAGCAGTACTTC. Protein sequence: CASSPPGGDRGPPYEQYF.

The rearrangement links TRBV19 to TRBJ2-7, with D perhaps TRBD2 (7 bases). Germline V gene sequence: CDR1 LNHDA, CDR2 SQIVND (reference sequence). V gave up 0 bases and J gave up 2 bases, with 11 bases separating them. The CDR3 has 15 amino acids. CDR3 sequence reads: CASSIDGGPTYEQYF. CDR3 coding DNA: TGTGCCAGTAGTATAGACGGGGGGCCAACCTACGAGCAGTACTTC.

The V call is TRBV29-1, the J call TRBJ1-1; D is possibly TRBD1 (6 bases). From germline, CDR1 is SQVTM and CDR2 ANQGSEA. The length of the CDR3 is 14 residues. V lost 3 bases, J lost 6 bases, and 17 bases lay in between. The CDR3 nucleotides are TGCAGCGTTGATGGGGGCCGCCGGGCAGCTGAAGCTTTCTTT. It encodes CSVDGGRRAAEAFF.

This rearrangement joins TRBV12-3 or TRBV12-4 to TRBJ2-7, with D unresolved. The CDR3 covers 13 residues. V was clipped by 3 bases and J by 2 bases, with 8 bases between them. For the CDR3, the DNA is TGTGCCAGCAGTTTCCGGCTAGCCTACGAGCAGTACTTC. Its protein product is CASSFRLAYEQYF.

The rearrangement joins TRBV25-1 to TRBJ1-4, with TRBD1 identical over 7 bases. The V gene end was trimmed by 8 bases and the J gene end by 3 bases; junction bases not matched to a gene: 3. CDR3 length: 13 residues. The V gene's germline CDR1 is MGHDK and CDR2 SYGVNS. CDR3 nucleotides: TGTGCCAGCCGACAGGGACCTAATGAAAAACTGTTTTTT. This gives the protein CASRQGPNEKLFF.

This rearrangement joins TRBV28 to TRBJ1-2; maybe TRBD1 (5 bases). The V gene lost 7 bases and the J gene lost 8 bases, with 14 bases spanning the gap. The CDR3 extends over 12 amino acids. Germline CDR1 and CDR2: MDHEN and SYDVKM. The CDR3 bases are TGTGCCAGCAATTCCGGGAGGGACGGCTACACCTTC. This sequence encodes CASNSGRDGYTF.

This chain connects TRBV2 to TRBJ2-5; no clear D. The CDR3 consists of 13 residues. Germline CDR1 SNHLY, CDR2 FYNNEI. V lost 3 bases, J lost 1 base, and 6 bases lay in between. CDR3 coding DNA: TGTGCCAGCAGTGACAGGCGCCAAGAGACCCAGTACTTC. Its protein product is CASSDRRQETQYF.

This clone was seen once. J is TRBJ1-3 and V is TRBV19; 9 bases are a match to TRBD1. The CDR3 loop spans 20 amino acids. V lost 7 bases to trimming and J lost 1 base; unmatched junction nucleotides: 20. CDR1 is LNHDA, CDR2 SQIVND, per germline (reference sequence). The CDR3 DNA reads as TGTGCCAGTACCCGGACCATCAACAGGGGGCCTACACATTCTGGAAACACCATATATTTT. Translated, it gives CASTRTINRGPTHSGNTIYF.

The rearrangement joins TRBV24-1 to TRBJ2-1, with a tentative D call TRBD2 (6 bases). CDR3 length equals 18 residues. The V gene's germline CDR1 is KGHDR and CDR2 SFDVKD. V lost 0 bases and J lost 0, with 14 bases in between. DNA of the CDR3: TGTGCCACCAGTGATTTGGACCCAGCGGGCAGCTCCTACAATGAGCAGTTCTTC. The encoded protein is CATSDLDPAGSSYNEQFF.

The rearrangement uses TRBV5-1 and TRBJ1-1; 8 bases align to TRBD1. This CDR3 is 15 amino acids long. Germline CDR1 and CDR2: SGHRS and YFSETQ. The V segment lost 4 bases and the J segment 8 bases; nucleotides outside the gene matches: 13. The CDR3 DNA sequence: TGCGCCAGCAGCCCATCTTTGGGGGACAGGCCGGAAGCTTTCTTT. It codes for CASSPSLGDRPEAFF.

This CDR3 is CASSPRGLVNEQFF. For the CDR3, the DNA is TGTGCCAGCAGCCCACGCGGACTAGTCAATGAGCAGTTCTTC. J is TRBJ2-1 and V is TRBV28; 7 positions match TRBD2. The germline V gene has CDR1 MDHEN and CDR2 SYDVKM. V gave up 6 bases and J gave up 6 bases; unmatched junction bases: 8. The CDR3 is 14 amino acids.

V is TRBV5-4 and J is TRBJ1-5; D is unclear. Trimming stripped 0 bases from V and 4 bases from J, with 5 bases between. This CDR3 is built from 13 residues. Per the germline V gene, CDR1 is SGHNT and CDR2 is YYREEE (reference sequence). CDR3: CASSLDTNQPQHF. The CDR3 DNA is TGTGCCAGCAGCTTGGATACAAATCAGCCCCAGCATTTT.

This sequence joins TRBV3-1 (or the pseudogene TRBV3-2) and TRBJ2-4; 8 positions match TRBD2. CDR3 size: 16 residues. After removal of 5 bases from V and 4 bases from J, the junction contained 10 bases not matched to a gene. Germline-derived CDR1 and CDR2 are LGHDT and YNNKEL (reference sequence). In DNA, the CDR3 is TGTGCCAGCAGCACCGCCGGGGGGGTTGGTAAAAACATTCAGTACTTC. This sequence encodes CASSTAGGVGKNIQYF.

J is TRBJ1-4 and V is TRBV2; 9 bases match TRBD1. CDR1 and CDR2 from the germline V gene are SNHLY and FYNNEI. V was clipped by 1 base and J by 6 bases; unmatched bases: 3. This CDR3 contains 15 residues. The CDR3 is CASSEDRGRDEKLFF. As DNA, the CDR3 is TGTGCCAGCAGTGAAGACAGGGGGCGCGATGAAAAACTGTTTTTT.

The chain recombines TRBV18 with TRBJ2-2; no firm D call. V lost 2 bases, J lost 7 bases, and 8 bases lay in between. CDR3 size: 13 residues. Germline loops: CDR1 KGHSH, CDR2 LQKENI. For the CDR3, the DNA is TGTGCCAGCTCACCAAAGACTGTCGGGGAGCTGTTTTTT. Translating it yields CASSPKTVGELFF.

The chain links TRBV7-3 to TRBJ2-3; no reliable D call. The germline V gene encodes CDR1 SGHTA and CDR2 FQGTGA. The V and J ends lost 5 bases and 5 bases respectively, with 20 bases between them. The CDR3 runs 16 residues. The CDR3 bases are TGTGCCAGCAGCCGCCGAAGGCGGCAAGGTAGAGATACGCAGTATTTT. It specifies CASSRRRRQGRDTQYF.

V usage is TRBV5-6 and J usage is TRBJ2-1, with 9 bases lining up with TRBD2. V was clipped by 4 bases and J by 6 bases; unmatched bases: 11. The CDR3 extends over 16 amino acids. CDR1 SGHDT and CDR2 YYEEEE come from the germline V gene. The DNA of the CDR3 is TGTGCCAGCAGCCCCCTAGGGAGCGGGAGGATCAATGAGCAGTTCTTC. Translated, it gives CASSPLGSGRINEQFF.